This is a list of T cell receptor beta chains from one sample in a study of neurological immune-mediated disorders. TCRdb fed the 5' RACE reads into MiXCR, producing one record per CDR3 protein. In the table there are some 87,000 distinct CDR3 sequences, more than 5% of which are singletons. Sequenced input: PBMCs. The receptor source for this set is an older woman with multiple sclerosis. Each CDR3 is given with its conserved first and last residue. A D gene is named only where the DNA matches it firmly. The listing skips clone size in some rows; elsewhere it reads once, few, many or a size class.

d_call clone_size j_call v_call cdr3_length cdr3_aa cdr3_nt
TRBD1 many TRBJ1-2 TRBV7-2 18 CASRFSGTGAREDYGYTF TGTGCCAGCAGATTCTCCGGGACAGGGGCCCGCGAAGACTATGGCTACACCTTC
TRBD2 many TRBJ2-7 TRBV20-1 14 CSASYRTSGYEQYF TGCAGTGCTAGTTACCGGACTAGCGGCTACGAGCAGTACTTC
TRBD1 . TRBJ2-7 TRBV7-7 15 CASSLYQGDSYEQYF TGTGCCAGCAGCTTATACCAGGGGGACTCCTACGAGCAGTACTTC
TRBD2 many TRBJ2-3 TRBV6-2/TRBV6-3 16 CASSYGTSGGTDTQYF TGTGCCAGCAGTTACGGGACTAGCGGGGGGACCGATACGCAGTATTTT
. many TRBJ2-5 TRBV12-3/TRBV12-4 14 CASSPGSLQETQYF TGTGCCAGCAGTCCCGGTTCGCTGCAGGAGACCCAGTACTTC
. many TRBJ2-3 TRBV7-2 13 CASRSGGADTQYF TGTGCCAGCAGGAGCGGAGGGGCAGATACGCAGTATTTT
TRBD1 many TRBJ2-7 TRBV5-1 14 CASSLGQGANEQYF TGCGCCAGCAGCTTGGGGCAGGGGGCAAACGAGCAGTACTTC
. many TRBJ1-3 TRBV7-2 15 CASSLGSQGVNTIYF TGTGCCAGCAGCTTGGGCAGCCAGGGAGTGAACACCATATATTTT
TRBD1 few TRBJ2-5 TRBV27 13 CASSYDRVETQYF TGTGCCAGCAGTTACGACAGGGTGGAGACCCAGTACTTC
. many TRBJ2-7 TRBV14 15 CASSQGRGAPYEQYF TGTGCCAGCAGCCAAGGTCGAGGGGCGCCCTACGAGCAGTACTTC
. . TRBJ1-6 TRBV7-9 14 CASSLEQRTSPLHF TGTGCCAGCAGCTTAGAACAGAGAACTTCACCCCTCCACTTT
. many TRBJ2-5 TRBV20-1 14 CSARWQALDSAQYF TGCAGTGCTAGGTGGCAGGCGCTGGACAGTGCCCAGTACTTC